These 29 T cell receptor beta chains were all obtained from the same sample, sequenced in a study of cytomegalovirus exposure and HLA in healthy donors. Researchers ran the PCR with 60 Vbeta and 13 Jbeta primers. Sequencing used immunoSEQ multiplex PCR; TCRdb keeps in-frame clones, though not all of them. This sample carries 90,000 to 120,000 clones, more than 70% of them seen once, and the ten largest clones take approximately 2%. Sequencing input: PBMCs. The receptors originated from a man younger than 30 in good health and CMV-seronegative.

This sequence joins TRBV5-1 and TRBJ1-2; D unresolved. The V gene's germline CDR1 is SGHRS and CDR2 YFSETQ. V was pared by 3 bases and J by 0 bases, with 12 bases between. The CDR3 extends over 15 amino acids. The CDR3 DNA reads TGCGCCAGCAGCTCCACGGGGTCTTCTAACTATGGCTACACCTTC. Translation gives CASSSTGSSNYGYTF.

The chain couples TRBV5-1 to TRBJ2-5; no reliable D call. The CDR3 has 13 residues. V dropped 0 bases and J dropped 5 bases, with 8 bases sitting between them. Germline V CDR1 and CDR2: SGHRS, YFSETQ. Here the CDR3 reads CASSLDSEETQYF. The CDR3 coding sequence is TGCGCCAGCAGCTTGGACTCCGAGGAGACCCAGTACTTC. Drawing the rest from reference TRBV5-1 and TRBJ2-5, the complete variable domain is KAGVTQTPRYLIKTRGQQVTLSCSPISGHRSVSWYQQTPGQGLQFLFEYFSETQRNKGNFPGRFSGRQFSNSRSEMNVSTLELGDSALYLCASSLDSEETQYFGPGTRLLVL.

This rearrangement joins TRBV7-8 to TRBJ2-3; D uncertain. Trimming removed 2 bases at V and 1 base at J, with 13 bases between. The CDR3 totals 16 residues. Germline CDR1 and CDR2: SGHVS and FQNEAQ. The chain's CDR3 is CASSLYDSPGTDTQYF. The CDR3 DNA sequence: TGTGCCAGCAGCTTATATGACTCTCCTGGCACAGATACGCAGTATTTT. Variable domain in full (rest from reference TRBV7-8 and TRBJ2-3): GAGVSQSPRYKVAKRGQDVALRCDPISGHVSLFWYQQALGQGPEFLTYFQNEAQLDKSGLPSDRFFAERPEGSVSTLKIQRTQQEDSAVYLCASSLYDSPGTDTQYFGPGTRLTVL.

The gene calls are TRBV7-8 and TRBJ2-3, with TRBD2 matching 9 bases. The trim removed 5 bases at V and 8 bases at J, leaving 14 bases unmatched. The CDR3 length is 16 residues. CDR1 is SGHVS and CDR2 is FQNEAQ in the germline V gene. The CDR3 reads CASSGGLAEERGTQYF. CDR3 DNA sequence: TGTGCCAGCAGCGGGGGACTAGCCGAAGAGAGGGGTACGCAGTATTTT.

This clone was recorded once. The chain is built from TRBV29-1 and TRBJ1-6; 9 bases fit TRBD1. V lost 4 bases, J lost 7 bases, and 5 bases stayed unmatched. This CDR3 spans 14 amino acids. Germline assignment: CDR1 SQVTM and CDR2 ANQGSEA. The CDR3 DNA sequence: TGCAGCGTTGGGACGGGGACAGGGAATTCACCCCTCCACTTT. The encoded protein is CSVGTGTGNSPLHF.

V and J are TRBV2 and TRBJ1-4; possible D gene TRBD1, 5 bases. The V and J ends lost 3 bases and 0 bases respectively, with 14 bases between them. Germline V gene lookup returns CDR1 SNHLY and CDR2 FYNNEI. This CDR3 contains 17 residues. CDR3 residues: CASSERGAGATNEKLFF. In DNA form, the CDR3 reads TGTGCCAGCAGTGAGAGAGGGGCGGGGGCAACTAATGAAAAACTGTTTTTT.

The V call is TRBV5-1, the J call TRBJ2-3, with TRBD2 matching over 8 bases. V lost 1 base, J lost 0 bases, and 13 bases stayed unmatched. This CDR3 has 19 residues. The germline V gene encodes CDR1 SGHRS and CDR2 YFSETQ. CDR3 DNA: TGCGCCAGCAGCTTGAGGTCGGGAGGGTCATTCTCTAGCACAGATACGCAGTATTTT. Protein sequence: CASSLRSGGSFSSTDTQYF. The whole variable domain, remainder taken from reference TRBV5-1 and TRBJ2-3, is KAGVTQTPRYLIKTRGQQVTLSCSPISGHRSVSWYQQTPGQGLQFLFEYFSETQRNKGNFPGRFSGRQFSNSRSEMNVSTLELGDSALYLCASSLRSGGSFSSTDTQYFGPGTRLTVL.

CDR3 sequence: CASRVIAGGRIYEQYF. The CDR3 DNA reads TGTGCCAGCAGGGTTATAGCGGGGGGCCGAATCTACGAGCAGTACTTC. The V and J genes are TRBV2 and TRBJ2-7; 10 nucleotides align to TRBD2. This CDR3 spans 16 amino acids. Germline CDR1 reads SNHLY; CDR2 reads FYNNEI. The junction had 11 bases not matched to a gene; V was cut back by 6 bases and J by 3 bases.

This rearrangement joins TRBV6-6 to TRBJ1-6; D might be TRBD1 (6 bases). Trimming shortened V by 10 bases and J by 7 bases, and 14 bases separated the two germline ends. CDR3 length equals 13 residues. CDR1 is MNHNY, CDR2 SVGAGI, per germline (reference sequence). DNA of the CDR3: TGTGCCACCTCGGGGGGCCTCAATTCACCCCTCCACTTT. It is translated as CATSGGLNSPLHF.

The V call is TRBV18, the J call TRBJ1-5; 7 bases are a match to TRBD1. The V gene end was trimmed by 3 bases and the J gene end by 6 bases; junction bases not matched to a gene: 5. This CDR3 has 14 amino acids. Germline CDR1 is KGHSH and CDR2 is LQKENI. CDR3 amino acids: CASSPDRASQPQHF. The CDR3 DNA follows: TGTGCCAGCTCACCCGACAGGGCTAGTCAGCCCCAGCATTTT.

The chain couples TRBV4-3 to TRBJ2-3; no firm D call. Trimming took off 0 bases at V and 4 bases at J, with 8 bases between the two ends. The germline gives CDR1 LGHNA, CDR2 YSLEER. The CDR3 spans 14 residues. The CDR3 region is CASSQDYRSDTQYF. The CDR3 coding sequence is TGCGCCAGCAGCCAAGATTATCGTTCAGATACGCAGTATTTT.

The J gene is TRBJ2-7, the V gene TRBV7-2; weak D call: TRBD2 (5 bases). Per germline, CDR1 SGHTA and CDR2 FQGNSA. The V gene lost 3 bases and the J gene lost 2 bases, with 14 bases spanning the gap. This CDR3 comprises 15 residues. The CDR3 sequence: CASSFSGNGPYEQYF. The CDR3 nucleotides are TGTGCCAGCAGCTTTTCGGGGAACGGACCCTACGAGCAGTACTTC.

This clone appeared a few times. V usage is TRBV19 and J usage is TRBJ1-1, with D maybe TRBD1 (5 bases). V was shortened by 5 bases and J by 5 bases, with 15 bases between the two germline ends. Germline loops: CDR1 LNHDA, CDR2 SQIVND (reference sequence). The CDR3 totals 14 residues. The CDR3 spells CASSPRSQGTEAFF. In DNA, the CDR3 is TGTGCCAGTAGTCCACGTTCCCAGGGTACTGAAGCTTTCTTT.

This clone appeared a few times. The gene calls are TRBV19 and TRBJ2-2; D is perhaps TRBD1 (6 bases). Trimming left V 7 bases short and J 1 base short, with 10 bases between. The germline gives CDR1 LNHDA, CDR2 SQIVND (reference sequence). The CDR3 contains 14 residues. CDR3 DNA: TGTGCCAGTAAGGGACATATGAACACCGGGGAGCTGTTTTTT. Translation gives CASKGHMNTGELFF.

This clone occurred a few times. The chain couples TRBV6-4 to TRBJ2-6; D ambiguous. Trimming left V 3 bases short and J 3 bases short, with 6 bases between. Germline assignment: CDR1 MRHNA and CDR2 SNTAGT. This CDR3 contains 14 residues. CDR3 protein: CASSEGLGANVLTF. Here the CDR3 DNA reads TGTGCCAGCAGTGAGGGCCTTGGGGCCAACGTCCTGACTTTC.

This chain connects TRBV7-8 to TRBJ2-7; 7 nucleotides line up with TRBD1. J lost 3 bases, V lost 5 bases, and 10 bases had no gene match. Germline CDR1 is SGHVS and CDR2 is FQNEAQ. This CDR3 has 15 residues. The CDR3 DNA is TGTGCCAGCAGCCCCCAGACAGGGATGAGCTACGAGCAGTACTTC. This codes for CASSPQTGMSYEQYF. Full variable domain (rest looked up from reference TRBV7-8 and TRBJ2-7): GAGVSQSPRYKVAKRGQDVALRCDPISGHVSLFWYQQALGQGPEFLTYFQNEAQLDKSGLPSDRFFAERPEGSVSTLKIQRTQQEDSAVYLCASSPQTGMSYEQYFGPGTRLTVT.

The V call is TRBV23-1, the J call TRBJ2-1; D might be TRBD1 (6 bases). TRBV23-1 is identified as an open reading frame with a role that is uncertain. CDR3 length equals 13 residues. Trimming cost V 6 bases and J 5 bases, with 11 bases left between them. The CDR3 loop reads CASRPGANNEQFF. Here the CDR3 DNA reads TGCGCCAGCAGACCAGGGGCCAACAATGAGCAGTTCTTC.

The chain uses TRBV7-2 and TRBJ2-3; possibly TRBD1 for D (6 bases). The CDR3 covers 13 residues. V lost 7 bases and J 8 bases, leaving 16 bases between the germline ends. From germline, CDR1 is SGHTA and CDR2 FQGNSA. Here the CDR3 DNA reads TGTGCCAGCACCCGAATGGGGGCAGGTACGCAGTATTTT. Its translation is CASTRMGAGTQYF.

CDR3: CASSAGLDSYEQYF. In DNA, the CDR3 is TGTGCCAGCAGTGCAGGGCTTGACTCCTACGAGCAGTACTTC. The chain joins TRBV6-1 to TRBJ2-5; D might be TRBD1 (5 bases). The J call may be in error: the DNA end matches TRBJ2-7 better. The germline CDR1 and CDR2 sequences are MNHNS and SASEGT. CDR3 length equals 14 residues.

This clone has more than one count but fewer than ten. V usage is TRBV7-8 and J usage is TRBJ1-5, with D possibly TRBD1 on 5 matching bases. The germline V gene has CDR1 SGHVS and CDR2 FQNEAQ. Trimming cost V 5 bases and J 1 base, with 18 bases left between them. The CDR3 contains 17 residues. Written as DNA, the CDR3 is TGTGCCAGCAGCCCCCGGCGGGGGGTGGGGAGCAATCAGCCCCAGCATTTT. Translated: CASSPRRGVGSNQPQHF.

This clone appeared a few times. CDR3 sequence (DNA): TGTGCCAGCAGTCCCGTTGGTCTAAACACTGAAGCTTTCTTT. This gives the protein CASSPVGLNTEAFF. J is TRBJ1-1 and V is TRBV27; D ambiguous. This CDR3 is built from 14 residues. V lost 5 bases and J lost 2, with 12 bases in between. CDR1 and CDR2 from the germline V gene are MNHEY and SMNVEV (reference sequence).

The V gene is TRBV7-9, the J gene TRBJ1-4; a weak D match, TRBD1 (6 bases). Trimming stripped 11 bases from V and 4 bases from J, with 20 bases between. Germline values: CDR1 SEHNR, CDR2 FQNEAQ (reference sequence). The length of the CDR3 is 15 residues. The CDR3 DNA reads TGTGCCTCTAGGGGGTCTAAGGGGGATAATGAAAAACTGTTTTTT. Its translation is CASRGSKGDNEKLFF.

The chain carries TRBV11-1 and TRBJ2-1, with 14 bases fitting TRBD2. CDR3 length equals 18 residues. The germline CDR1 and CDR2 sequences are SGHAT and FQDESV (reference sequence). The J segment lost 3 bases and the V segment lost 1 base, leaving 5 bases of the junction unmatched. The CDR3 reads CASSLGGLAGGHYNEQFF. In DNA form, the CDR3 reads TGTGCCAGCAGCTTAGGCGGACTAGCGGGGGGTCACTACAATGAGCAGTTCTTC.

A few counts support this clone. The chain carries TRBV5-1 and TRBJ2-1, with D maybe TRBD2 (5 bases). Germline V gene lookup returns CDR1 SGHRS and CDR2 YFSETQ. V dropped 7 bases and J dropped 7 bases, with 9 bases sitting between them. This CDR3 contains 11 residues. CDR3 DNA: TGCGCCAGCGCGACGGGGAATGAGCAGTTCTTC. Translating it yields CASATGNEQFF.

The rearrangement uses TRBV28 and TRBJ1-3; D uncertain. The germline gives CDR1 MDHEN, CDR2 SYDVKM. V lost 2 bases and J lost 2, with 4 bases in between. The CDR3 extends over 13 amino acids. The CDR3 DNA reads as TGTGCCAGCAGTTTACTTGCTGGAAACACCATATATTTT. It is translated as CASSLLAGNTIYF.

In this sample, this clone turned up a few times. The same CDR3 arises from other DNA sequences in this sample as well. CDR3 in DNA: TGTGCCAGCAGCTTAGGGGCGGGACAGCCTGCACCCCTCCACTTT. Protein: CASSLGAGQPAPLHF. V usage is TRBV7-8 and J usage is TRBJ1-6; 7 nucleotides align to TRBD1. The germline CDR1 and CDR2 sequences are SGHVS and FQNEAQ. V was pared by 1 base and J by 11 bases, with 8 bases of the junction left unmatched. The CDR3 contains 15 residues.

V gene TRBV9 combines with J gene TRBJ2-2; weak D call: TRBD1 (6 bases). V lost 0 bases to trimming and J lost 2 bases, with 11 bases between them. CDR3 length: 16 residues. Germline-derived CDR1 and CDR2 are SGDLS and YYNGEE. The chain's CDR3 is CASSVGAGVNTGELFF. CDR3 DNA sequence: TGTGCCAGCAGCGTAGGGGCAGGGGTCAACACCGGGGAGCTGTTTTTT.

This clone appeared a single time. This chain uses TRBV19 with TRBJ2-1, with a tentative D call TRBD1 (6 bases). V was cut by 5 bases and J by 3 bases, with 17 bases left in between. The germline V gene has CDR1 LNHDA and CDR2 SQIVND (reference sequence). The CDR3 is 16 residues long. CDR3 sequence (DNA): TGTGCCAGTAGTCGCCCCAAAGGACAGCTCTACAATGAGCAGTTCTTC. Translated, it gives CASSRPKGQLYNEQFF.

The V and J genes are TRBV6-5 and TRBJ1-3; unclear D gene. The V end lost 6 bases, the J end lost 0 bases, and 9 bases lay between the germline ends. Germline assignment: CDR1 MNHEY and CDR2 SVGAGI. This CDR3 has 14 amino acids. CDR3: CASSAAISGNTIYF. CDR3 in DNA: TGTGCCAGCAGCGCAGCGATCTCTGGAAACACCATATATTTT.